The text below deals with one T cell receptor (beta chain). Method: immunoSEQ multiplex PCR; TCRdb's copy keeps in-frame clones and lacks some. This repertoire shows 130,000 or so clones, around 90% found once; its top ten account for roughly 2.5%. The data belong to a study of blood T cell repertoires in COVID-19. Study-level information: Spain, Italy and the United States supplied samples that represented acute and convalescent COVID-19. PBMCs, B-cell-depleted T cells, or T cells provided the cDNA or gDNA that made up the material.

With 3 bases clipped from V and 2 bases from J, the junction kept 5 bases outside the gene matches. Germline CDR1 SGHRS, CDR2 YFSETQ. The CDR3 runs to 14 residues. Sequencing used peripheral blood. The chain employs TRBV5-1 and TRBJ2-7; 7 bases agree with TRBD1. The sequence was obtained from a human donor with COVID-19, enrolled during active disease. The donor label of this sample is uncertain. The CDR3 DNA sequence: TGCGCCAGCAGCTCTCTAGGGGGCACCTACGAGCAGTACTTC. Protein sequence: CASSSLGGTYEQYF.